Below are 32 T cell receptor beta chains sequenced from a single sample in a study of T-cell reconstitution after alpha-beta-depleted transplantation in children. Construction of the TCRbeta library involved unique molecular identifiers. TCRdb called the PCR reads again in MiXCR, with one record for every CDR3 protein. Here the sample spans about 540,000 distinct CDR3 sequences, over 20% being singletons. The sequencing used PBMCs, collected before TCRalphabeta/CD19-depleted stem cell transplant. These receptors all stem from a boy in the first two years of life with Wiskott-Aldrich syndrome, due to receive a stem cell transplant.

This clonotype was counted between two and nine times. The rearrangement uses TRBV5-5 and TRBJ2-7; 9 bases map to TRBD2. The CDR3 is made up of 15 amino acids. Germline V gene sequence: CDR1 SGHKS, CDR2 YYEKEE (reference sequence). After removal of 4 bases from V and 0 bases from J, the junction contained 5 bases not matched to a gene. The CDR3 here is CASSAASGDSYEQYF. Here the CDR3 DNA reads TGTGCCAGCAGCGCGGCTAGCGGGGACTCCTACGAGCAGTACTTC.

The chain recombines TRBV19 with TRBJ1-5, with D possibly matching TRBD1 (6 bases). Trimming cost V 6 bases and J 2 bases, with 14 bases left between them. Germline lookup yields CDR1 LNHDA and CDR2 SQIVND (reference sequence). The CDR3 runs 15 residues. CDR3 DNA: TGTGCCAGTAGACCGAGGGGGGAGGGCAATCAGCCCCAGCATTTT. Its protein is CASRPRGEGNQPQHF.

The chain couples TRBV7-9 to TRBJ2-2, with 11 bases identical to TRBD1. V lost 5 bases to trimming and J lost 6 bases; unmatched junction nucleotides: 2. This CDR3 spans 14 amino acids. Per germline, CDR1 SEHNR and CDR2 FQNEAQ (reference sequence). The CDR3 DNA is TGTGCCAGCAGCCGGGACAGGGGGGCCGGGGAGCTGTTTTTT. It is translated as CASSRDRGAGELFF.

The chain uses TRBV5-5 and TRBJ2-4; TRBD1 matches at 7 bases. Trimming cost V 4 bases and J 2 bases; bases outside gene matches: 9. Germline-derived CDR1 and CDR2 are SGHKS and YYEKEE (reference sequence). The CDR3 covers 16 residues. CDR3 nucleotide sequence: TGTGCCAGCAGCATAGCAGGGGGTTTATCCAAAAACATTCAGTACTTC. Amino acids: CASSIAGGLSKNIQYF.

This clonotype occurred a few times. V is TRBV14 and J is TRBJ2-5; D is perhaps TRBD2 (7 bases). Germline V gene lookup returns CDR1 SGHDN and CDR2 FVKESK. The CDR3 contains 15 residues. The ends were cut back, 3 bases at V and 0 bases at J, with 11 bases in the middle. The CDR3: CASSQEGGDQETQYF. The CDR3, as DNA: TGTGCCAGCAGCCAGGAGGGGGGGGACCAAGAGACCCAGTACTTC.

As to this clonotype: No conserved phenylalanine or tryptophan ends this CDR3, so it is likely a read error. CDR3 coding DNA: TGCGCCAGCAGCCACCTACTAGCGGGAGTTGGCAATGAGCAGTTCTTG. Translated: CASSHLLAGVGNEQFL. The chain combines TRBV4-1 with TRBJ2-1; 11 bases are shared with TRBD2. There are 16 residues in the CDR3. CDR1 MGHRA and CDR2 YSYEKL come from the germline V gene. V shed 3 bases, J shed 6 bases, and the junction held 7 bases outside the gene matches.

This clonotype was recorded a few times. This chain joins TRBV12-3 or TRBV12-4 and TRBJ2-2; D remains unclear. The V end was cut by 6 bases, the J end by 5 bases, with 10 bases between. The length of the CDR3 is 13 residues. The CDR3 nucleotides are TGTGCCAGCAGCCGTCAGGTGACCGGGGAGCTGTTTTTT. Its protein product is CASSRQVTGELFF.

This clonotype was detected only a few times. The rearrangement links TRBV5-1 to TRBJ2-3; 10 bases match TRBD2. This CDR3 comprises 16 residues. Germline-derived CDR1 and CDR2 are SGHRS and YFSETQ. Germline trimming cut 4 bases from V and 5 bases from J; bases unmatched to any gene: 10. CDR3 in DNA: TGCGCCAGCAGCCCCTGGAGCGGGAGGGCCGAAGATACGCAGTATTTT. The encoded protein is CASSPWSGRAEDTQYF. Variable domain in full (rest from reference TRBV5-1 and TRBJ2-3): KAGVTQTPRYLIKTRGQQVTLSCSPISGHRSVSWYQQTPGQGLQFLFEYFSETQRNKGNFPGRFSGRQFSNSRSEMNVSTLELGDSALYLCASSPWSGRAEDTQYFGPGTRLTVL.

The gene calls are TRBV5-1 and TRBJ2-7, with 8 bases matching TRBD1. Germline V gives CDR1 SGHRS, CDR2 YFSETQ. The CDR3 runs to 14 residues. The V and J ends lost 4 bases and 3 bases, in that order; junction bases with no gene match: 6. The CDR3 DNA reads as TGCGCCAGCAGCAGGGACAGGCCTCACTACGAGCAGTACTTC. It translates to CASSRDRPHYEQYF.

This clonotype occurred a few times. The chain uses TRBV5-1 and TRBJ2-7; the match to TRBD2 covers 8 bases. CDR3 length: 16 residues. J lost 0 bases, V lost 3 bases, and 8 bases had no gene match. CDR1 and CDR2 (germline): SGHRS, YFSETQ. In DNA form, the CDR3 reads TGCGCCAGCAGCTCTCACCCGGGACTAGTCTCCTACGAGCAGTACTTC. Its protein is CASSSHPGLVSYEQYF. Full variable domain (remainder filled in from reference TRBV5-1 and TRBJ2-7): KAGVTQTPRYLIKTRGQQVTLSCSPISGHRSVSWYQQTPGQGLQFLFEYFSETQRNKGNFPGRFSGRQFSNSRSEMNVSTLELGDSALYLCASSSHPGLVSYEQYFGPGTRLTVT.

The chain links TRBV7-9 to TRBJ1-2; 9 bases agree with TRBD1. Germline CDR1 SEHNR, CDR2 FQNEAQ (reference sequence). The CDR3 is 15 residues long. With V trimmed by 5 bases and J by 4 bases, 8 bases remained unmatched. The CDR3 region has the DNA TGTGCCAGCAGCCCCAGGACAGGGGACCCCTATGGCTACACCTTC. Encoded protein: CASSPRTGDPYGYTF.

V gene TRBV10-3 combines with J gene TRBJ2-4; perhaps TRBD2 as D (5 bases). The germline V gene has CDR1 ENHRY and CDR2 SYGVKD. The CDR3 covers 11 residues. The ends were cut back, 4 bases at V and 9 bases at J, with 7 bases in the middle. Here the CDR3 DNA reads TGTGCCATCAGTGGTGGACTCATTCAGTACTTC. This codes for CAISGGLIQYF.

This clonotype appeared a few times. The chain joins TRBV12-3 or TRBV12-4 to TRBJ2-2; no clear D gene. This CDR3 is 14 amino acids long. V was pared by 0 bases and J by 7 bases, with 9 bases between. CDR3 bases: TGTGCCAGCAGTTTAGCGGGAAATCACGGGGAGCTGTTTTTT. Amino acids: CASSLAGNHGELFF.

V and J are TRBV5-1 and TRBJ2-3; TRBD1 matches 10 bases. Germline V lookup: CDR1 SGHRS, CDR2 YFSETQ. With V trimmed by 0 bases and J by 3 bases, 4 bases remained unmatched. The CDR3 totals 16 residues. The CDR3 DNA sequence: TGCGCCAGCAGCTTGGCCAGGGACAGGGGTACAGATACGCAGTATTTT. Encoded protein: CASSLARDRGTDTQYF.

This sequence joins TRBV29-1 and TRBJ2-1; 7 nucleotides agree with TRBD2. J was trimmed by 4 bases and V by 6 bases; bases with no gene match: 12. This CDR3 has 15 amino acids. Germline CDR1 reads SQVTM; CDR2 reads ANQGSEA. The CDR3 loop is CSVVAASGSYNEQFF. CDR3 nucleotide sequence: TGCAGCGTAGTAGCGGCTAGCGGATCATACAATGAGCAGTTCTTC.

The CDR3: CSARAYLAGVGTDTQYF. The CDR3 nucleotides are TGCAGTGCTAGAGCCTACTTAGCGGGAGTAGGCACAGATACGCAGTATTTT. The rearrangement joins TRBV20-1 to TRBJ2-3; 9 bases are a match to TRBD2. In germline, CDR1 is DFQATT, CDR2 SNEGSKA (reference sequence). This CDR3 spans 17 amino acids. Trimming removed 1 base from V and 1 base from J; junction bases left unmatched: 9.

This clonotype was detected only a few times. The V gene is TRBV29-1, the J gene TRBJ2-1; 15 nucleotides agree with TRBD2. Germline V gene data show CDR1 as SQVTM and CDR2 as ANQGSEA. This CDR3 spans 17 amino acids. V was pared by 7 bases and J by 2 bases, with 9 bases of the junction left unmatched. CDR3 in DNA: TGCAGCGGAATGGGACTAGCGGGAGGTTCGGCCTACAATGAGCAGTTCTTC. Encoded protein: CSGMGLAGGSAYNEQFF.

This clonotype came up a few times. The CDR3 sequence: CSARRHLNTEAFF. The DNA of the CDR3 is TGCAGTGCTAGGAGACACCTGAACACTGAAGCTTTCTTT. The V and J genes are TRBV20-1 and TRBJ1-1; no clear D gene. Germline CDR1 is DFQATT and CDR2 is SNEGSKA (reference sequence). Trimming removed 3 bases from V and 0 bases from J, with 8 bases in between. The CDR3 covers 13 residues.

DNA of the CDR3: TGCAGTGCTAGATCCCCACAGGGGGCTCAGCCCCAGCATTTT. The encoded protein is CSARSPQGAQPQHF. This chain joins TRBV20-1 and TRBJ1-5; TRBD1 matches 9 bases. Germline lookup yields CDR1 DFQATT and CDR2 SNEGSKA (reference sequence). Losses at the gene ends were 2 bases for V and 6 bases for J; bases not matched to a gene: 5. There are 14 residues in the CDR3.

This chain uses TRBV4-2 with TRBJ2-3; 9 bases fit TRBD2. Losses at the gene ends were 0 bases for V and 8 bases for J; bases not matched to a gene: 9. The CDR3 has 16 amino acids. The germline CDR1 and CDR2 sequences are LGHNA and YNFKEQ. DNA of the CDR3: TGTGCCAGCAGCCAAGATATGGCGGGAGGGCCAGCTACGCAGTATTTT. It encodes CASSQDMAGGPATQYF.

This clonotype was seen a few times. The V and J genes are TRBV4-2 and TRBJ1-6; D unclear. The CDR3 has 17 residues. CDR1 is LGHNA and CDR2 is YNFKEQ in the germline V gene. The V gene lost 0 bases and the J gene lost 3 bases, with 12 bases spanning the gap. CDR3: CASSQDIWGNYNSPLHF. Here the CDR3 DNA reads TGTGCCAGCAGCCAAGATATATGGGGAAACTATAATTCACCCCTCCACTTT.

The chain links TRBV12-3 or TRBV12-4 to TRBJ2-3, with D possibly matching TRBD2 (6 bases). The germline V and J ends were trimmed by 5 bases and 2 bases, with 17 bases remaining between them. The CDR3 runs to 16 residues. CDR3 nucleotide sequence: TGTGCCAGCAGTCGCCGAGAGGGAGGATACACAGATACGCAGTATTTT. This translates into CASSRREGGYTDTQYF.

The genes are TRBV20-1 and TRBJ1-3; a weak D match, TRBD1 (5 bases). There are 14 residues in the CDR3. Trimming took off 5 bases at V and 4 bases at J, with 15 bases between the two ends. Germline V gives CDR1 DFQATT, CDR2 SNEGSKA (reference sequence). The CDR3 loop is CSAAFAGSGNTIYF. CDR3 DNA sequence: TGCAGTGCTGCCTTCGCAGGGTCAGGAAACACCATATATTTT.

This clonotype was seen repeatedly, ten times or more. The chain links TRBV28 to TRBJ1-2, with 9 bases aligning to TRBD1. This CDR3 region has 15 residues. The V segment lost 5 bases and the J segment 4 bases; nucleotides outside the gene matches: 8. Germline values: CDR1 MDHEN, CDR2 SYDVKM. In nucleotides, the CDR3 is TGTGCCAGCAGTCCCCCCGACAGGGGGACCTATGGCTACACCTTC. This codes for CASSPPDRGTYGYTF.

This clonotype was found a few times. The V and J genes are TRBV7-2 and TRBJ2-7, with 12 bases that match TRBD2. V lost 0 bases and J lost 6; bases outside the gene matches: 12. Germline values: CDR1 SGHTA, CDR2 FQGNSA. There are 18 residues in the CDR3. CDR3 in amino acids: CASSLAMTSGSTSREQYF. CDR3 bases: TGTGCCAGCAGCTTAGCGATGACTAGCGGGAGTACCTCGCGCGAGCAGTACTTC.

The chain recombines TRBV2 with TRBJ1-2; D unresolved. The CDR3 has 12 residues. Trimming shortened V by 1 base and J by 8 bases, and 8 bases separated the two germline ends. CDR1 is SNHLY, CDR2 FYNNEI, per germline. CDR3 nucleotides: TGTGCCAGCAGTGAAGACGGGTTAGGCTACACCTTC. Protein sequence: CASSEDGLGYTF.

This clonotype has a handful of counts. V is TRBV5-6 and J is TRBJ2-7; TRBD2 aligns across 9 bases. The V segment lost 1 base and the J segment 5 bases; nucleotides outside the gene matches: 7. The CDR3 extends over 15 amino acids. Germline CDR1 is SGHDT and CDR2 is YYEEEE. CDR3 in DNA: TGTGCCAGCAGCTTGTATTGGCGGGAGGGGAACGAGCAGTACTTC. Translated: CASSLYWREGNEQYF.

This chain's CDR3 is CSVAREPVGNTEAFF. CDR3 DNA sequence: TGCAGCGTCGCAAGGGAGCCTGTTGGAAACACTGAAGCTTTCTTT. This rearrangement joins TRBV29-1 to TRBJ1-1; D uncertain. Trimming took off 6 bases at V and 2 bases at J, with 19 bases between the two ends. This CDR3 has 15 amino acids. Per germline, CDR1 SQVTM and CDR2 ANQGSEA.

V usage is TRBV20-1 and J usage is TRBJ2-1; tentatively, D is TRBD1 or TRBD2 (5 bases each). Trimming removed 1 base at V and 9 bases at J, with 13 bases between. CDR1 is DFQATT and CDR2 is SNEGSKA in the germline V gene (reference sequence). The length of the CDR3 is 13 residues. CDR3 region: CSARVMGDLEQFF. CDR3 bases: TGCAGTGCTAGAGTGATGGGGGATCTTGAGCAGTTCTTC.

V is TRBV7-9 and J is TRBJ2-3; D is unresolved. This CDR3 region has 17 residues. Germline loops: CDR1 SEHNR, CDR2 FQNEAQ (reference sequence). V was trimmed by 1 base and J by 1 base, leaving 15 bases between them. This chain's CDR3 is CASSLDGGTLGTDTQYF. The CDR3 DNA follows: TGTGCCAGCAGCTTAGATGGCGGAACATTGGGCACAGATACGCAGTATTTT.

This clonotype was seen a handful of times. V and J are TRBV5-6 and TRBJ2-5; TRBD2 matches 8 bases. The ends lost 2 bases at V and 4 bases at J; junction bases unmatched: 4. From germline, CDR1 is SGHDT and CDR2 YYEEEE. The CDR3 has 14 residues. The CDR3 DNA reads TGTGCCAGCAGCTTAAGCGGGAGCGTAGAGACCCAGTACTTC. It is translated as CASSLSGSVETQYF.

The chain uses TRBV12-3 or TRBV12-4 and TRBJ2-1; perhaps TRBD2 as D (6 bases). V lost 5 bases and J lost 3, with 20 bases in between. The CDR3 covers 17 residues. In DNA, the CDR3 is TGTGCCAGCAGTAATAGGTTGGGGAGGTCCCTCTACAATGAGCAGTTCTTC. Its protein product is CASSNRLGRSLYNEQFF.